Below are 4 T cell receptor beta chains sequenced from a single sample in a study of blood T cells in healthy people across ages. PCR was performed a second time for about 7 to 12 cycles using a sample-barcoded 5' primer and a J-beta primer mix. TCRdb fed the 5' RACE reads into MiXCR, producing one record per CDR3 protein. The sample records about 590,000 distinct CDR3 sequences, 25% to 35% being singletons. The sequencing input was blood. These receptors originate from a woman older than 75 in good health.

This clonotype was seen just once. This rearrangement joins TRBV10-3 to TRBJ1-1; TRBD1 matches 8 bases. Germline V gene data show CDR1 as ENHRY and CDR2 as SYGVKD. J was trimmed by 2 bases and V by 1 base; bases with no gene match: 3. The length of the CDR3 is 15 residues. The CDR3 spells CAISEFSGGNTEAFF. CDR3 bases: TGTGCCATCAGTGAGTTTTCAGGGGGCAACACTGAAGCTTTCTTT.

Note on this clonotype: Here the CDR3 omits its conserved ending phenylalanine or tryptophan, so a read error is the likely source. This sequence joins TRBV27 and TRBJ2-5; D call uncertain. Trimming left V 3 bases short and J 1 base short, with 6 bases between. Germline V gene data show CDR1 as MNHEY and CDR2 as SMNVEV (reference sequence). This CDR3 comprises 13 residues. CDR3 bases: TGTGCCAGCAGTTTCGGTATCCAAGAGACCCAGTACTCC. Its translation: CASSFGIQETQYS.

On this clonotype: A clone one base away is much larger, so this may be a read error. The chain recombines TRBV11-1 with TRBJ2-1; 7 bases fit TRBD1. The germline CDR1 and CDR2 sequences are SGHAT and FQDESV (reference sequence). The CDR3 spans 16 residues. Here the CDR3 DNA reads TGTACCAGCAGCCTCTCGACAGGGTTGGAATACAATGAGCAGTTCTTC. It specifies CTSSLSTGLEYNEQFF.

The V gene is TRBV6-6, the J gene TRBJ2-1, with 10 bases that match TRBD2. Germline loops: CDR1 MNHNY, CDR2 SVGAGI (reference sequence). The CDR3 has 15 amino acids. J was trimmed by 5 bases and V by 4 bases; bases with no gene match: 5. CDR3 loop: CASSSLAGVNNEQFF. The CDR3 bases are TGTGCCAGCAGTTCGCTAGCGGGAGTAAACAATGAGCAGTTCTTC.